These 29 T cell receptor beta chains came from one sample sequenced in a study of CD8 T cells in ankylosing spondylitis (TCRdb year 2017). Library method: 5' RACE. Sequencing was performed on an Illumina HiSeq 2500. TCRdb applied fastp at Q25 and MiXCR to the public reads, then kept only in-frame beta chains. A single entry per CDR3 protein holds the most common genes and DNA from its merged rows. The sample table records some 180,000 distinct CDR3 sequences; approximately 18% of these occur just once. Of the sample, 3.5% to 5% is held by the ten largest clones. Sequenced sample: blood, either unsorted or a sorted T cell fraction (not recorded which). The receptors derive from a male donor aged 5 to 30 with ankylosing spondylitis or in good health (not recorded which). Donor details come from another sample of the same person, matched by shared clones.

This clonotype was picked up a small number of times. This rearrangement joins TRBV4-1 to TRBJ2-6; TRBD1 is a possible D gene (6 bases). Trimming stripped 1 base from V and 0 bases from J, with 10 bases between. The CDR3 runs 17 residues. Per germline, CDR1 MGHRA and CDR2 YSYEKL. The DNA of the CDR3 is TGCGCCAGCAGCCAAGGGACAGCCCGCTCTGGGGCCAACGTCCTGACTTTC. Protein sequence: CASSQGTARSGANVLTF.

This clonotype was detected many times. The chain recombines TRBV6-5 with TRBJ2-1; D might be TRBD2 (5 bases). The V end was cut by 4 bases, the J end by 9 bases, with 16 bases between. Germline lookup yields CDR1 MNHEY and CDR2 SVGAGI. The CDR3 totals 14 residues. For the CDR3, the DNA is TGTGCCAGCAGTTTCAATCACGCACGGGGTGAGCAGTTCTTC. Translating gives CASSFNHARGEQFF.

The gene calls are TRBV7-2 and TRBJ2-1; tentatively, D is TRBD2 (5 bases). The germline V gene encodes CDR1 SGHTA and CDR2 FQGNSA. This CDR3 region has 16 residues. Trimming removed 0 bases at V and 9 bases at J, with 18 bases between. CDR3: CASSLAGFPSPPEQFF. The CDR3 DNA sequence: TGTGCCAGCAGCTTAGCAGGGTTCCCTAGCCCCCCTGAGCAGTTCTTC. The variable domain in full, with the rest retrieved from reference TRBV7-2 and TRBJ2-1, is GAGVSQSPSNKVTEKGKDVELRCDPISGHTALYWYRQSLGQGLEFLIYFQGNSAPDKSGLPSDRFSAERTGGSVSTLTIQRTQQEDSAVYLCASSLAGFPSPPEQFFGPGTRLTVL.

This clonotype was counted ten times or more. V usage is TRBV20-1 and J usage is TRBJ2-3; D unclear. Per germline, CDR1 DFQATT and CDR2 SNEGSKA (reference sequence). V lost 3 bases and J 0 bases, leaving 13 bases between the germline ends. The CDR3 totals 15 residues. DNA of the CDR3: TGCAGTGCTAGGGATAACTATGCTAGCACAGATACGCAGTATTTT. It yields the protein CSARDNYASTDTQYF.

The rearrangement links TRBV29-1 to TRBJ2-3, with 10 bases lining up with TRBD1. The V gene end was trimmed by 0 bases and the J gene end by 6 bases; junction bases not matched to a gene: 9. The CDR3 is 16 residues long. Germline lookup yields CDR1 SQVTM and CDR2 ANQGSEA. This CDR3 is CSVEDRRQGAGDTQYF. Here the CDR3 DNA reads TGCAGCGTTGAAGATCGGCGACAGGGGGCCGGTGATACGCAGTATTTT.

This clonotype was seen many times. This sequence joins TRBV20-1 and TRBJ1-2, with D tentatively TRBD1 (5 bases). V dropped 6 bases and J dropped 0 bases, with 14 bases sitting between them. Germline V lookup: CDR1 DFQATT, CDR2 SNEGSKA (reference sequence). This CDR3 is 14 amino acids long. CDR3 coding DNA: TGCAGTGCGTTGCGGCAGGGATCTAACTATGGCTACACCTTC. Protein sequence: CSALRQGSNYGYTF.

This clonotype was found many times. The chain is built from TRBV10-2 and TRBJ2-3; 10 nucleotides align to TRBD2. Germline CDR1 is WSHSY and CDR2 is SAAADI. CDR3 length: 15 amino acids. Trimming took 8 bases from V and 0 from J; bases not matched to a gene: 5. CDR3 coding DNA: TGCGCCAGCGAGGGACTAGCGAAAAGCACAGATACGCAGTATTTT. It encodes CASEGLAKSTDTQYF.

This clonotype was seen a handful of times. J is TRBJ2-2 and V is TRBV6-2 or TRBV6-3, with 10 bases aligning to TRBD2. The V gene's germline CDR1 is MNHEY and CDR2 SVGEGT. The CDR3 length is 17 residues. V was pared by 2 bases and J by 4 bases, with 7 bases of the junction left unmatched. In DNA form, the CDR3 reads TGTGCCAGCAGTTACCACCTCGTAGCGGGGGGCACCGGGGAGCTGTTTTTT. It is translated as CASSYHLVAGGTGELFF.

The genes are TRBV7-9 and TRBJ2-1, with 10 nucleotides matching TRBD2. CDR1 and CDR2 from the germline V gene are SEHNR and FQNEAQ (reference sequence). This CDR3 contains 16 residues. The trim removed 4 bases at V and 6 bases at J, leaving 9 bases unmatched. The DNA of the CDR3 is TGTGCCAGCAGCTCTCAACTAGCGGGAAGACGCAATGAGCAGTTCTTC. Translated: CASSSQLAGRRNEQFF.

V is TRBV29-1 and J is TRBJ2-7; 11 bases map to TRBD2. This CDR3 is 11 amino acids long. CDR1 is SQVTM and CDR2 is ANQGSEA in the germline V gene. V shed 6 bases, J shed 7 bases, and the junction held 2 bases outside the gene matches. The CDR3 reads CSVRLAGEQYF. CDR3 nucleotides: TGCAGCGTAAGACTAGCGGGGGAGCAGTACTTC.

This clonotype was picked up many times. The CDR3 is CASSRYGQGHQPQHF. Here the CDR3 DNA reads TGTGCCAGCAGCCGATACGGACAGGGCCATCAGCCCCAGCATTTT. This chain connects TRBV7-2 to TRBJ1-5; 8 positions match TRBD1. The CDR3 loop spans 15 amino acids. The germline V gene has CDR1 SGHTA and CDR2 FQGNSA. V was clipped by 5 bases and J by 5 bases; unmatched bases: 8.

This clonotype was seen many times. The CDR3 here is CASKLRGRYYEQYF. DNA for the CDR3: TGTGCCAGCAAGCTCAGGGGGAGGTACTACGAGCAGTACTTC. The chain has TRBV6-2 or TRBV6-3 and TRBJ2-7; D is perhaps TRBD1 (7 bases). Germline lookup yields CDR1 MNHEY and CDR2 SVGEGT. Trimming stripped 7 bases from V and 3 bases from J, with 16 bases between. This CDR3 has 14 residues.

This clonotype showed up many times. The chain couples TRBV12-3 or TRBV12-4 to TRBJ1-2; TRBD1 might be the D (6 bases). V shed 3 bases and J shed 2 bases, with 10 bases lying between them. The CDR3 totals 14 residues. The CDR3 here is CASSFRTENYGYTF. CDR3 nucleotides: TGTGCCAGCAGTTTTCGGACAGAGAACTATGGCTACACCTTC.

This clonotype was counted at least ten times. The chain has TRBV20-1 and TRBJ2-1; no clear D. CDR1 and CDR2 from the germline V gene are DFQATT and SNEGSKA (reference sequence). The CDR3 extends over 15 amino acids. Deletions cut 1 base from V and 0 bases from J, with 10 bases between. CDR3 protein: CSARVSGSSYNEQFF. Written as DNA, the CDR3 is TGCAGTGCTAGAGTGTCGGGTAGCTCCTACAATGAGCAGTTCTTC.

This clonotype was recorded at least ten times. J is TRBJ2-3 and V is TRBV18; D is unclear. CDR1 and CDR2 (germline): KGHSH, LQKENI. The CDR3 has 13 residues. Trimming shortened V by 6 bases and J by 2 bases, and 9 bases separated the two germline ends. CDR3 in DNA: TGTGCCAGCTCCCCCTTTTCCACAGATACGCAGTATTTT. Amino acid sequence: CASSPFSTDTQYF.

This clonotype has a count of ten or more. DNA of the CDR3: TGTGCCAGCAGCCAAGGACTGCACAATGAGCAGTTCTTC. Its translation is CASSQGLHNEQFF. This chain connects TRBV7-2 to TRBJ2-1; weak D call: TRBD2 (5 bases). V lost 5 bases and J 5 bases, leaving 10 bases between the germline ends. CDR1 SGHTA and CDR2 FQGNSA come from the germline V gene. This CDR3 spans 13 amino acids.

The chain joins TRBV11-2 to TRBJ2-2; 11 bases match TRBD2. Germline-derived CDR1 and CDR2 are SGHAT and FQNNGV. CDR3 length equals 18 residues. V shed 5 bases and J 6 bases; nucleotides not matched to a gene: 14. The CDR3 is CASSGTGLASGRPGELFF. The CDR3 DNA sequence: TGTGCCAGCAGCGGTACCGGCTTGGCTAGCGGGAGGCCCGGGGAGCTGTTTTTT.

This clonotype came up many times. The chain joins TRBV7-2 to TRBJ2-4; D may be TRBD1 (6 bases). Per the germline V gene, CDR1 is SGHTA and CDR2 is FQGNSA. The length of the CDR3 is 14 residues. The V end lost 5 bases, the J end lost 7 bases, and 15 bases lay between the germline ends. CDR3 sequence reads: CASSPRAGENIQYF. The CDR3 nucleotides are TGTGCCAGCAGCCCAAGGGCAGGGGAGAACATTCAGTACTTC.

This clonotype was seen at least ten times. The chain is built from TRBV24-1 and TRBJ2-2; D is unresolved. V was cut by 0 bases and J by 6 bases, with 7 bases left in between. The CDR3 spans 14 residues. Per the germline V gene, CDR1 is KGHDR and CDR2 is SFDVKD. CDR3 DNA: TGTGCCACCAGTGATTTGCCCGGTCCCGGGGAGCTGTTTTTT. Its translation: CATSDLPGPGELFF.

The CDR3 DNA is TGTGCCAGCAGCTTAGGGACTAGGGTCAATGAGCAGTTCTTC. This gives the protein CASSLGTRVNEQFF. The chain carries TRBV7-8 and TRBJ2-1; 7 bases are shared with TRBD2. In germline, CDR1 is SGHVS, CDR2 FQNEAQ. The ends lost 1 base at V and 6 bases at J; junction bases unmatched: 3. The CDR3 totals 14 residues.

This clonotype showed up many times. This chain connects TRBV27 to TRBJ2-7; D gene ambiguous. Germline-derived CDR1 and CDR2 are MNHEY and SMNVEV (reference sequence). Trimming removed 0 bases from V and 3 bases from J, with 6 bases in between. The CDR3 runs to 13 residues. The CDR3 loop is CASSLSSGYEQYF. DNA for the CDR3: TGTGCCAGCAGTTTATCTTCAGGCTACGAGCAGTACTTC.

This clonotype was counted at least ten times. V usage is TRBV5-1 and J usage is TRBJ1-4; no clear D. CDR1 and CDR2 from the germline V gene are SGHRS and YFSETQ. The CDR3 has 15 residues. V lost 0 bases, J lost 8 bases, and 14 bases lay in between. This chain's CDR3 is CASSLDGTPREKLFF. The CDR3 DNA sequence: TGCGCCAGCAGCTTGGATGGCACCCCAAGGGAAAAACTGTTTTTT.

This clonotype was counted many times. The CDR3, as DNA: TGCAGTGCTATAGGGCAGCGCCAAGAGACCCAGTACTTC. Encoded protein: CSAIGQRQETQYF. The chain carries TRBV20-1 and TRBJ2-5; D call uncertain. Germline V gives CDR1 DFQATT, CDR2 SNEGSKA (reference sequence). V lost 4 bases, J lost 1 base, and 10 bases lay in between. The CDR3 has 13 residues.

This clonotype showed up many times. The chain joins TRBV12-3 or TRBV12-4 to TRBJ1-1; the match to TRBD1 covers 8 bases. The junction had 8 bases not matched to a gene; V was cut back by 5 bases and J by 0 bases. The CDR3 covers 16 residues. The CDR3: CASSPGTGIMNTEAFF. The CDR3 nucleotides read TGTGCCAGCAGTCCCGGGACAGGCATTATGAACACTGAAGCTTTCTTT.

This clonotype appeared many times. J is TRBJ2-7 and V is TRBV29-1; D gene unclear. Trimming pared 5 bases from V and 2 bases from J, leaving 13 bases between. The CDR3 covers 13 residues. Germline values: CDR1 SQVTM, CDR2 ANQGSEA. CDR3 in amino acids: CSVRRTLTYEQYF. CDR3 DNA sequence: TGCAGCGTTCGTCGGACCTTGACCTACGAGCAGTACTTC.

This chain links TRBV27 with TRBJ2-7; no definite D call. The germline V and J ends were trimmed by 1 base and 3 bases, with 7 bases remaining between them. Germline assignment: CDR1 MNHEY and CDR2 SMNVEV (reference sequence). This CDR3 region has 13 residues. The CDR3 DNA follows: TGTGCCAGCAGTTTATTCGCTGGCTACGAGCAGTACTTC. It codes for CASSLFAGYEQYF.

The chain carries TRBV18 and TRBJ1-3; D gene ambiguous. Between the trimmed V and J ends, which lost 5 bases and 0 bases, there was a span of 17 bases. This CDR3 spans 17 amino acids. Germline V CDR1 and CDR2: KGHSH, LQKENI. DNA of the CDR3: TGTGCCAGCTCAACAGTGGCGTCCGGGAGCTCTGGAAACACCATATATTTT. Its protein product is CASSTVASGSSGNTIYF.

This clonotype was observed many times. The rearrangement uses TRBV20-1 and TRBJ1-6, with TRBD1 matching 9 bases. V was pared by 2 bases and J by 14 bases, with 13 bases of the junction left unmatched. In germline, CDR1 is DFQATT, CDR2 SNEGSKA (reference sequence). CDR3 length: 15 residues. The CDR3 sequence is CSARFTGGSRGTLHF. DNA of the CDR3: TGCAGTGCTAGATTTACAGGGGGCAGTCGAGGAACCCTCCACTTT.

This clonotype was observed many times. The V gene is TRBV3-1, the J gene TRBJ2-4; D is ambiguous. This CDR3 region has 14 residues. Germline assignment: CDR1 LGHDT and CDR2 YNNKEL (reference sequence). The V and J ends lost 3 bases and 9 bases respectively, with 15 bases between them. The CDR3 region is CASSQTGVPGIQYF. In DNA, the CDR3 is TGTGCCAGCAGCCAGACTGGGGTCCCTGGCATTCAGTACTTC.